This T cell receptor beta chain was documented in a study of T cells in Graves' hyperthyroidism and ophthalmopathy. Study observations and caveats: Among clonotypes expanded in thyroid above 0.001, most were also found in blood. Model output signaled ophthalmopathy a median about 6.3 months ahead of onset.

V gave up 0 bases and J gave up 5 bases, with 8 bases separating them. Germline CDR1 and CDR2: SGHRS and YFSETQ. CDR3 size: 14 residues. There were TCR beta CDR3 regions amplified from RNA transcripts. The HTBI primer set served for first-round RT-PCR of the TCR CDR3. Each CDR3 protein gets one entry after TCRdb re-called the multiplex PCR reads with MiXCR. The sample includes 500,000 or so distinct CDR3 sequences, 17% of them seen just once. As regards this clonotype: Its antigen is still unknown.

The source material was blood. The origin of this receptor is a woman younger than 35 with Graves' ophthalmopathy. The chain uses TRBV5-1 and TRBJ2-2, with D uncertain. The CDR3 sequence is CASSLAQSTGELFF. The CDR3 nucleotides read TGCGCCAGCAGCTTGGCCCAGAGTACCGGGGAGCTGTTTTTT.